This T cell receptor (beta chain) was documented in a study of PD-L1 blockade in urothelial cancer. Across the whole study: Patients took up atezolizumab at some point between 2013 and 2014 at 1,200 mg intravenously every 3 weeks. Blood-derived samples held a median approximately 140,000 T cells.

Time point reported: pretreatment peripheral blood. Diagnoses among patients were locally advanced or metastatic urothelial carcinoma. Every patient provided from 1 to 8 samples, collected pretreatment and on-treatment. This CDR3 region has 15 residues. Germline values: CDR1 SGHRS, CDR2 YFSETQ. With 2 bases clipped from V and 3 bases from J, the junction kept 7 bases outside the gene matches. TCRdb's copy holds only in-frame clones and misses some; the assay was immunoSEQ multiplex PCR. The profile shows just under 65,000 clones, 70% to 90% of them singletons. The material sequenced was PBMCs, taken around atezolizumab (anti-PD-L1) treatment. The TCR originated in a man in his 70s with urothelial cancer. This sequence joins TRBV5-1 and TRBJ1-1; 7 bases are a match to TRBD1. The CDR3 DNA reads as TGCGCCAGCAGCTTCTACAGGGGCGGTGACACTGAAGCTTTCTTT. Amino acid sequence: CASSFYRGGDTEAFF.